The sequence of this T cell receptor (beta chain) was determined in a study of blood T cells in healthy people across ages. Trimming took 6 bases from V and 5 from J; bases not matched to a gene: 4. CDR3 length: 14 residues. The germline V gene encodes CDR1 SGHAT and CDR2 FQNNGV. This clonotype was observed a few times. Primers used in a second PCR of roughly 7 to 12 cycles were a sample-barcoded 5' primer and a J-beta primer mix. One entry per CDR3 protein, called by TCRdb with MiXCR from the 5' RACE reads. The sample has about 1.8 million distinct CDR3 sequences; about 50% are singletons. The gene calls are TRBV11-2 and TRBJ2-1, with 10 nucleotides matching TRBD1. This TCR derives from a woman between 40 and 50 years old in good health. The specimen sequenced was blood. As DNA, the CDR3 is TGTGCCAGCAGGCGACAGGGGGCGAACAATGAGCAGTTCTTC. Translation: CASRRQGANNEQFF.